A selection of T cell receptor beta chains follows, all from one sample in a study of identical twins. TCRdb called the 5' RACE reads again in MiXCR, with one record for every CDR3 protein. The profile shows over 200,000 distinct CDR3 sequences, about a tenth of them singletons. Material for sequencing was memory (CD45RO+) T cells sorted from blood. These receptors were taken from a woman aged 18-30 years in good health. The CDR3 runs from the conserved cysteine through the conserved F or W. The D gene is left open where the match is weak. Only some rows state a clone size, as once, few, many or a class for expanded clones.

d_call,v_call,clone_size,j_call,cdr3_nt,cdr3_aa
NA,TRBV3-1,few,TRBJ1-1,TGTGCCAGCAGCCACCAGGGGCACACTGAAGCTTTCTTT,CASSHQGHTEAFF
NA,TRBV4-1,few,TRBJ1-1,TGCGCCAGCAGCCAAAACAGCGTTGGAGCTTTCTTT,CASSQNSVGAFF
NA,TRBV12-3/TRBV12-4,NA,TRBJ2-1,TGTGCCAGCAGTTTGGGTAGGCTCTACAATGAGCAGTTCTTC,CASSLGRLYNEQFF
NA,TRBV18,NA,TRBJ1-2,TGTGCCAGCTCACTCCTCAGGGAGGTGGGCTACACCTTC,CASSLLREVGYTF
TRBD2,TRBV6-2/TRBV6-3,NA,TRBJ2-1,TGTGCCAGCAGCCCGGTGGCGGGAGGTTCAGGTGAGCAGTTCTTC,CASSPVAGGSGEQFF
NA,TRBV20-1,few,TRBJ1-6,TGCAGTGCTGGGAGACGGTCGGGCACCTATAATTCACCCCTCCACTTT,CSAGRRSGTYNSPLHF
NA,TRBV7-9,NA,TRBJ2-4,TGTGCCAGCAGCTCCGACTCCTACCTATACAAAAACATTCAGTACTTC,CASSSDSYLYKNIQYF
NA,TRBV7-2,many,TRBJ1-1,TGTGCCAGCAGCCTATCCGGGACCTTAAACACTGAAGCTTTCTTT,CASSLSGTLNTEAFF
NA,TRBV9,many,TRBJ2-7,TGTGCCAGCAGCGTAGGGATCGGGAGTACCTACGAGCAGTACTTC,CASSVGIGSTYEQYF
NA,TRBV20-1,few,TRBJ1-2,TGCAGTGCTCGACAGGAAGGCTACACCTTC,CSARQEGYTF
TRBD1,TRBV10-3,NA,TRBJ2-5,TGTGCCATCAGTGGGGGACAGGGAGGAGAGACCCAGTACTTC,CAISGGQGGETQYF
NA,TRBV2,NA,TRBJ2-7,TGTGCCAGCAACTGGGACACTTACCACTCCTACGAGCAGTACTTC,CASNWDTYHSYEQYF
TRBD2,TRBV18,NA,TRBJ2-7,TGTGCCAGCTCACCACGACGGGGGGAGGCCTACGAGCAGTACTTC,CASSPRRGEAYEQYF
NA,TRBV20-1,many,TRBJ1-1,TGCAGTGCTAGGGTCTTGGGGGAGTCCACTGAAGCTTTCTTT,CSARVLGESTEAFF
NA,TRBV5-6,many,TRBJ2-7,TGTGCCAGCAGCTTGCCCCGACAGAGCCCCTACGAGCAGTACTTC,CASSLPRQSPYEQYF
NA,TRBV7-2,many,TRBJ1-1,TGTGCCAGCAGCAACCTGGCAGACTACACTGAAGCTTTCTTT,CASSNLADYTEAFF
NA,TRBV7-2,NA,TRBJ2-3,TGTGCCAGCAGCCTAATAGCTTCGTGGGCAGATACGCAGTATTTT,CASSLIASWADTQYF
TRBD1,TRBV12-3/TRBV12-4,many,TRBJ1-6,TGTGCCAGCACCCGGACAGGGGGCCATAATTCACCCCTCCACTTT,CASTRTGGHNSPLHF
NA,TRBV5-1,many,TRBJ2-2,TGCGCCAGCTTCCGCGGTTTCGGGACACTTAACACCGGGGAGCTGTTTTTT,CASFRGFGTLNTGELFF
TRBD2,TRBV7-9,many,TRBJ2-3,TGTGCCAGCAGCTTGACTAGCGGAGGCACAGATACGCAGTATTTT,CASSLTSGGTDTQYF
NA,TRBV6-2/TRBV6-3,NA,TRBJ2-1,TGTGCCAGCATCAACGGGTGGGGGGCGTACAATGAGCAGTTCTTC,CASINGWGAYNEQFF
NA,TRBV6-1,once,TRBJ2-7,TGTGCCAGCGTAAAGGCTAGCGCCTACGAGCAGTACTTC,CASVKASAYEQYF
TRBD1,TRBV11-3,few,TRBJ2-1,TGTGCCAGCAGCTTAAGGACAGGGAGGAATGAGCAGTTCTTC,CASSLRTGRNEQFF
NA,TRBV20-1,NA,TRBJ2-1,TGCAGTGCGCCCGGGACTCTACACAATGAGCAGTTCTTC,CSAPGTLHNEQFF
NA,TRBV20-1,NA,TRBJ2-1,TGCAGTGCTAGCACTACCTCTTCCTACAATGAGCAGTTCTTC,CSASTTSSYNEQFF
NA,TRBV10-3,few,TRBJ2-3,TGTGCCTACAGGGCTATCGGCACAGATACGCAGTATTTT,CAYRAIGTDTQYF
TRBD1,TRBV5-1,many,TRBJ1-2,TGCGCCAGCAGCTTGGACAGGGGAGCTGGCTACACCTTC,CASSLDRGAGYTF
NA,TRBV6-5,NA,TRBJ1-2,TGTGCCAGCAGTTACTCGACGGGAGAGGATGGCTACACCTTC,CASSYSTGEDGYTF
NA,TRBV20-1,few,TRBJ2-5,TGCAGTGCTAGTAGCCAAGAGACCCAGTACTTC,CSASSQETQYF
NA,TRBV15,few,TRBJ2-1,TGTGCCACCAGCAGAGATTTGTCGGCAACCGGTGAGCAGTTCTTC,CATSRDLSATGEQFF
NA,TRBV2,NA,TRBJ1-6,TGTGCCAGACGGAGAGTCAATTCACCCCTCCACTTT,CARRRVNSPLHF
NA,TRBV4-1,many,TRBJ1-2,TGCGCCAGCAGCCTCCAACAGGGCCCCTATGGCTACACCTTC,CASSLQQGPYGYTF
NA,TRBV6-2/TRBV6-3,many,TRBJ2-2,TGTGCCAGCAAGGCCCCGCCCGAGAACACCGGGGAGCTGTTTTTT,CASKAPPENTGELFF
NA,TRBV15,many,TRBJ2-5,TGTGCCACCAGCAGAGGCCAAGAGACCCAGTACTTC,CATSRGQETQYF
NA,TRBV12-3/TRBV12-4,NA,TRBJ2-1,TGTGCCAGCAGTTTGGGGCAGAATTACAATGAGCAGTTCTTC,CASSLGQNYNEQFF
NA,TRBV7-2,NA,TRBJ1-1,TGTGCCAGCAGCTTAGCGCAGGCGGCGAACACTGAAGCTTTCTTT,CASSLAQAANTEAFF
NA,TRBV5-1,NA,TRBJ2-7,TGCGCCAGCAGCTCGACGGTCAACGCCTACGAGCAGTACTTC,CASSSTVNAYEQYF
NA,TRBV28,many,TRBJ1-4,TGTGCCAGCAGTTTGGTCTACAGGGCGAATGAAAAACTGTTTTTT,CASSLVYRANEKLFF
TRBD1,TRBV5-1,NA,TRBJ1-4,TGCGCCAGCAGCTCGGGGGGACAGGGGGAAAAACTGTTTTTT,CASSSGGQGEKLFF
NA,TRBV3-1,few,TRBJ2-3,TGTGCCAGCAGCCTAGAACCGGGCCGAGATACGCAGTATTTT,CASSLEPGRDTQYF
TRBD1,TRBV5-1,few,TRBJ1-1,TGCGCCAGCAGCACCCAGACAGGGTGGGAAGCTTTCTTT,CASSTQTGWEAFF
TRBD1,TRBV2,NA,TRBJ1-5,TGTGCCAGCAGACGGGACAGGCTGAATCAGCCCCAGCATTTT,CASRRDRLNQPQHF
NA,TRBV7-9,NA,TRBJ1-3,TGTGCCAGCACCAAGGGTAACACCATATATTTT,CASTKGNTIYF
TRBD2,TRBV2,many,TRBJ2-1,TGTGCCAGCAAGAAAACTAGCGGGGGGCTGGGGGAGCAGTTCTTC,CASKKTSGGLGEQFF
NA,TRBV7-8,NA,TRBJ2-4,TGTGCCAGCAGCTTAACTCCAGGGGATTTAAACATTCAGTACTTC,CASSLTPGDLNIQYF
NA,TRBV3-1,many,TRBJ2-5,TGTGCCAGCGGGAGGCAGCAAGAGACCCAGTACTTC,CASGRQQETQYF